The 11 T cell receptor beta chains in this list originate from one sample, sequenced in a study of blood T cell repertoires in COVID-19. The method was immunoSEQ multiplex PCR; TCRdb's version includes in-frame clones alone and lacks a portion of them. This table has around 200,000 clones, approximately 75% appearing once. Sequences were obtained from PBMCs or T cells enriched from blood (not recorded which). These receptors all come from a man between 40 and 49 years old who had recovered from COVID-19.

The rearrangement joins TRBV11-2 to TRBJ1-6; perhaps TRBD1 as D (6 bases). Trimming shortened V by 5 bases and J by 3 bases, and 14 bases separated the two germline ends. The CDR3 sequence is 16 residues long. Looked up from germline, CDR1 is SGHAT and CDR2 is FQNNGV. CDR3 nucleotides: TGTGCCAGCAGCCCCAGGGGCAGGGGCTATAATTCACCCCTCCACTTT. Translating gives CASSPRGRGYNSPLHF.

CDR3 loop: CASSQGSGFANEKLFF. For the CDR3, the DNA is TGTGCCAGCAGCCAAGGGTCAGGGTTCGCTAATGAAAAACTGTTTTTT. The chain joins TRBV3-1 (or the pseudogene TRBV3-2) to TRBJ1-4; D is perhaps TRBD1 (5 bases). V was shortened by 1 base and J by 3 bases, with 12 bases between the two germline ends. The germline V gene has CDR1 LGHDT and CDR2 YNNKEL (reference sequence). The CDR3 contains 16 residues.

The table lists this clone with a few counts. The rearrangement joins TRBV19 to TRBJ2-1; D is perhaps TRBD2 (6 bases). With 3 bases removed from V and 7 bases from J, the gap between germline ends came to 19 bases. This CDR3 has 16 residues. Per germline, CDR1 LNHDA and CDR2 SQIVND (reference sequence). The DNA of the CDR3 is TGTGCCAGTAGTATGCCCCTCGCGGGAATAAGGAATGAGCAGTTCTTC. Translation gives CASSMPLAGIRNEQFF.

The chain's CDR3 is CSVSGRASGGELFF. CDR3 nucleotide sequence: TGCAGCGTTAGCGGGAGGGCCAGTGGCGGGGAGCTGTTTTTT. The V and J genes are TRBV29-1 and TRBJ2-2, with 10 bases that match TRBD2. This CDR3 has 14 amino acids. Unmatched junction bases numbered 7, after V lost 5 bases and J lost 7 bases. Per germline, CDR1 SQVTM and CDR2 ANQGSEA.

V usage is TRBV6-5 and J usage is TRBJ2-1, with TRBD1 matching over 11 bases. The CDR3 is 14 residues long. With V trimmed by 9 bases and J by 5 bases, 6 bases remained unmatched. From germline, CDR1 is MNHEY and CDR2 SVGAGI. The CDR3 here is CASRTGGAHNEQFF. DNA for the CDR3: TGTGCCAGTAGGACAGGGGGCGCCCACAATGAGCAGTTCTTC.

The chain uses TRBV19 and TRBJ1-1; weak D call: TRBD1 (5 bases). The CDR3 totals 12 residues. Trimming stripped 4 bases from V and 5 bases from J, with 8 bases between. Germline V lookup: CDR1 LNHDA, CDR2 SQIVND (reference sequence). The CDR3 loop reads CASSRGGTEAFF. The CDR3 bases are TGTGCCAGTAGTAGGGGGGGTACTGAAGCTTTCTTT.

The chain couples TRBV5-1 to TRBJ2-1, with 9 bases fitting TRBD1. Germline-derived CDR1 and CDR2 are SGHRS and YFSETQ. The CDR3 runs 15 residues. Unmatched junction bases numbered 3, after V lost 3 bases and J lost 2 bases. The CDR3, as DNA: TGCGCCAGCAGCTCGGGACAGGGAACCTACAATGAGCAGTTCTTC. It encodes CASSSGQGTYNEQFF.

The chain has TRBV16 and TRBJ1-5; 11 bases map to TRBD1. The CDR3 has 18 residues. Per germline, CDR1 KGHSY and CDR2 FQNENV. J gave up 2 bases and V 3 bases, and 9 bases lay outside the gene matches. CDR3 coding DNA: TGTGCCAGCAGCCACGGACAGGGGGCTCGAGTCGGCAATCAGCCCCAGCATTTT. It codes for CASSHGQGARVGNQPQHF.

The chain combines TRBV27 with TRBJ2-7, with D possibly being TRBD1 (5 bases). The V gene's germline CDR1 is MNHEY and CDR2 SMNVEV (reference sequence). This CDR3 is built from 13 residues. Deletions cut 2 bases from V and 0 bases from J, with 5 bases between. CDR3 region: CASSLTGSYEQYF. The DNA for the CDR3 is TGTGCCAGCAGTTTAACAGGCTCCTACGAGCAGTACTTC.

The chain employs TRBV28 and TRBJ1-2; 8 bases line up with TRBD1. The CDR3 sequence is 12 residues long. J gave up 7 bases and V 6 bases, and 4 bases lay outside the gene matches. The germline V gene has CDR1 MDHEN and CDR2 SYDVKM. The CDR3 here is CASSGTGGGYTF. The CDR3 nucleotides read TGTGCCAGCAGCGGTACAGGGGGTGGCTACACCTTC.

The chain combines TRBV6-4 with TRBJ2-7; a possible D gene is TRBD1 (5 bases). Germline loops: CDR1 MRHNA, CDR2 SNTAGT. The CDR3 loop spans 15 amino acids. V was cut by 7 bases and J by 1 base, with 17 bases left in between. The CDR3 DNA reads TGTGCCAGCACCCTGGGGCCAGGGCCTTCCTACGAGCAGTACTTC. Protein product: CASTLGPGPSYEQYF.